These 24 T cell receptor beta chains were all obtained from the same sample, sequenced in a study of T cell clones after liver transplantation. The assay was immunoSEQ multiplex PCR, and TCRdb's table has in-frame clones only and misses some. The data hold tens of thousands of clones, with nearly 95% observed a single time. This material consisted of CD4+ T cells from blood, taken less than 27 months after liver transplant. The receptors originated from a human patient who received a liver transplant. The T cells may partly be graft donor cells.

The chain carries TRBV4-1 and TRBJ1-5; D is undetermined. CDR1 is MGHRA, CDR2 YSYEKL, per germline. This CDR3 spans 15 amino acids. V lost 4 bases, J lost 6 bases, and 16 bases lay in between. The CDR3 DNA reads TGCGCCAGCAGCCCCCGGTTTGAGGGAAGTCAGCCCCAGCATTTT. This sequence encodes CASSPRFEGSQPQHF.

The rearrangement joins TRBV5-4 to TRBJ2-7, with 8 bases fitting TRBD2. The CDR3 covers 14 residues. Germline lookup yields CDR1 SGHNT and CDR2 YYREEE (reference sequence). The junction had 3 bases not matched to a gene; V was cut back by 0 bases and J by 4 bases. The CDR3 DNA follows: TGTGCCAGCAGCTTGGCAGCGGGAGTTTACGAGCAGTACTTC. Amino acid sequence: CASSLAAGVYEQYF.

This chain links TRBV18 with TRBJ1-1; 7 nucleotides match TRBD1. V lost 4 bases to trimming and J lost 4 bases; unmatched junction nucleotides: 6. Germline V gene sequence: CDR1 KGHSH, CDR2 LQKENI. CDR3 length: 14 amino acids. CDR3 sequence (DNA): TGTGCCAGCTCACACGGGACAGAGGGCACTGAAGCTTTCTTT. It yields the protein CASSHGTEGTEAFF.

V gene TRBV5-8 combines with J gene TRBJ1-1; 10 positions agree with TRBD1. Germline V gene lookup returns CDR1 SGHTS and CDR2 YDEGEE. J lost 1 base, V lost 0 bases, and 0 bases had no gene match. The CDR3 runs to 15 residues. CDR3 amino acids: CASSLGTGGNTEAFF. CDR3 coding DNA: TGTGCCAGCAGCTTGGGGACAGGGGGGAACACTGAAGCTTTCTTT.

The chain employs TRBV7-2 and TRBJ2-1; 9 positions match TRBD2. The V segment lost 5 bases and the J segment 5 bases; nucleotides outside the gene matches: 10. This CDR3 spans 16 amino acids. Per the germline V gene, CDR1 is SGHTA and CDR2 is FQGNSA. The CDR3 DNA sequence: TGTGCCAGCAGCAAGGATGGCGGGAGGGCCCACAATGAGCAGTTCTTC. Protein sequence: CASSKDGGRAHNEQFF.

The chain links TRBV5-1 to TRBJ2-7, with no clear D. Trimming removed 0 bases from V and 3 bases from J, with 13 bases in between. The germline V gene has CDR1 SGHRS and CDR2 YFSETQ. The CDR3 contains 15 residues. Written as DNA, the CDR3 is TGCGCCAGCAGCTTGGAGTTGCAGGTATTCTACGAGCAGTACTTC. It is translated as CASSLELQVFYEQYF.

The chain couples TRBV6-5 to TRBJ2-1; D remains ambiguous. The CDR3 length is 13 residues. V was cut by 8 bases and J by 9 bases, with 17 bases left in between. Germline-derived CDR1 and CDR2 are MNHEY and SVGAGI. The CDR3 spells CASRSLVLGEQFF. CDR3 in DNA: TGTGCCAGCCGAAGCCTAGTACTCGGTGAGCAGTTCTTC.

This clone was seen once. The chain is built from TRBV4-3 and TRBJ2-3; D could derive from TRBD1 or TRBD2 (5 bases each). CDR3 length: 14 amino acids. Per the germline V gene, CDR1 is LGHNA and CDR2 is YSLEER. The V and J ends lost 3 bases and 5 bases respectively, with 12 bases between them. The CDR3 sequence: CASSQKGAGDTQYF. CDR3 sequence (DNA): TGCGCCAGCAGCCAGAAAGGGGCGGGAGATACGCAGTATTTT.

V and J are TRBV19 and TRBJ1-5; a weak D match, TRBD1 (6 bases). The CDR3 extends over 15 amino acids. CDR1 is LNHDA and CDR2 is SQIVND in the germline V gene (reference sequence). V shed 4 bases and J shed 5 bases, with 15 bases lying between them. The chain's CDR3 is CASSSQGYADQPQHF. The CDR3 DNA sequence: TGTGCCAGTAGTAGTCAGGGGTATGCTGATCAGCCCCAGCATTTT.

The chain employs TRBV5-1 and TRBJ2-1, with D possibly matching TRBD2 (6 bases). With 0 bases removed from V and 6 bases from J, the gap between germline ends came to 13 bases. Looked up from germline, CDR1 is SGHRS and CDR2 is YFSETQ. The CDR3 has 15 residues. The CDR3 DNA is TGCGCCAGCAGCTTGGGGGGACTCCGCCCCAATGAGCAGTTCTTC. It yields the protein CASSLGGLRPNEQFF. The complete variable domain, with remaining parts taken from reference TRBV5-1 and TRBJ2-1, reads KAGVTQTPRYLIKTRGQQVTLSCSPISGHRSVSWYQQTPGQGLQFLFEYFSETQRNKGNFPGRFSGRQFSNSRSEMNVSTLELGDSALYLCASSLGGLRPNEQFFGPGTRLTVL.

The V gene is TRBV20-1, the J gene TRBJ2-1; perhaps TRBD1 as D (6 bases). The CDR3 is 11 residues long. CDR1 is DFQATT and CDR2 is SNEGSKA in the germline V gene (reference sequence). Trimming pared 5 bases from V and 8 bases from J, leaving 10 bases between. The CDR3 here is CSAPGVHEQFF. Here the CDR3 DNA reads TGCAGTGCTCCAGGGGTGCATGAGCAGTTCTTC.

The chain joins TRBV19 to TRBJ1-4; no reliable D call. This CDR3 contains 16 residues. Germline lookup yields CDR1 LNHDA and CDR2 SQIVND (reference sequence). The V end was cut by 7 bases, the J end by 0 bases, with 15 bases between. CDR3 protein: CASTKAGRATNEKLFF. The CDR3 DNA reads TGTGCCAGTACTAAGGCCGGGAGGGCAACTAATGAAAAACTGTTTTTT. Full variable domain (remainder filled in from reference TRBV19 and TRBJ1-4): DGGITQSPKYLFRKEGQNVTLSCEQNLNHDAMYWYRQDPGQGLRLIYYSQIVNDFQKGDIAEGYSVSREKKESFPLTVTSAQKNPTAFYLCASTKAGRATNEKLFFGSGTQLSVL.

This clone was seen just once. In nucleotides, the CDR3 is TGTGCCAGCAGACAGGACAGGGGAATTGGTGGCTACACCTTC. Translating it yields CASRQDRGIGGYTF. The chain links TRBV7-8 to TRBJ1-2, with 9 bases fitting TRBD1. With 6 bases clipped from V and 7 bases from J, the junction kept 9 bases outside the gene matches. Germline CDR1 SGHVS, CDR2 FQNEAQ. The CDR3 is 14 residues long.

The chain employs TRBV12-5 and TRBJ2-5, with 10 nucleotides matching TRBD1. Per germline, CDR1 LGHNT and CDR2 FRNRAP. With V trimmed by 1 base and J by 4 bases, 0 bases remained unmatched. CDR3 length: 14 residues. CDR3 in DNA: TGTGCTAGTGGTTTGGGACAGGGGGCAGAGACCCAGTACTTC. This gives the protein CASGLGQGAETQYF.

Only one count was recorded for this clone. This rearrangement joins TRBV27 to TRBJ2-1, with TRBD2 matching 7 bases. Germline V gene sequence: CDR1 MNHEY, CDR2 SMNVEV (reference sequence). The CDR3 totals 15 residues. Trimming removed 0 bases from V and 8 bases from J; junction bases left unmatched: 7. The CDR3 loop is CASSLSRGSRDEQFF. CDR3 bases: TGTGCCAGCAGTTTATCTCGCGGGAGTAGGGATGAGCAGTTCTTC.

This chain uses TRBV19 with TRBJ2-7; D possibly corresponds to TRBD2 (6 bases). With 6 bases removed from V and 3 bases from J, the gap between germline ends came to 15 bases. Germline V CDR1 and CDR2: LNHDA, SQIVND (reference sequence). The CDR3 covers 14 residues. The CDR3 here is CASSRFRENYEQYF. The CDR3 DNA sequence: TGTGCCAGTAGCCGATTCCGGGAGAACTACGAGCAGTACTTC.

The chain links TRBV28 to TRBJ1-2; D possibly corresponds to TRBD1 (5 bases). The CDR3 has 15 residues. Germline values: CDR1 MDHEN, CDR2 SYDVKM. Trimming removed 6 bases from V and 8 bases from J, with 22 bases in between. The CDR3 sequence is CASSNPTNRGGGYTF. The CDR3 nucleotides read TGTGCCAGCAGCAACCCTACAAACCGGGGGGGAGGCTACACCTTC.

Details on this clone: This sample includes further DNA sequences coding for the same CDR3. The chain is built from TRBV5-1 and TRBJ2-7; TRBD2 aligns across 13 bases. CDR1 is SGHRS, CDR2 YFSETQ, per germline. This CDR3 spans 16 amino acids. The junction had 15 bases not matched to a gene; V was cut back by 3 bases and J by 12 bases. The CDR3 DNA sequence: TGCGCCAGCAGCTCGGGCACGGGACTAGCGGGGCGAGAGGGGTACTTC. Protein sequence: CASSSGTGLAGREGYF.

The chain combines TRBV7-2 with TRBJ2-5; 7 positions match TRBD2. This CDR3 has 17 amino acids. Unmatched junction bases numbered 17, after V lost 3 bases and J lost 7 bases. Germline CDR1 reads SGHTA; CDR2 reads FQGNSA. CDR3 sequence: CASSLRVRAGWGGTQYF. In DNA, the CDR3 is TGTGCCAGCAGCTTGAGGGTCCGAGCGGGTTGGGGGGGGACCCAGTACTTC.

The chain employs TRBV7-9 and TRBJ2-7; D not resolved. The ends were cut back, 9 bases at V and 10 bases at J, with 16 bases in the middle. The CDR3 has 11 residues. Germline V gene data show CDR1 as SEHNR and CDR2 as FQNEAQ (reference sequence). In nucleotides, the CDR3 is TGTGCCAGTCGATCGGATCAAATCCAGTACTTC. Translated, it gives CASRSDQIQYF.

The chain links TRBV28 to TRBJ1-1; the match to TRBD1 covers 8 bases. Germline V gene sequence: CDR1 MDHEN, CDR2 SYDVKM. Germline trimming cut 5 bases from V and 4 bases from J; bases unmatched to any gene: 9. The CDR3 sequence is 15 residues long. The CDR3 is CASSPGQGVSTEAFF. The DNA for the CDR3 is TGTGCCAGCAGTCCCGGACAGGGTGTTTCCACTGAAGCTTTCTTT.

The V and J genes are TRBV5-1 and TRBJ1-1, with 7 bases lining up with TRBD1. Germline V CDR1 and CDR2: SGHRS, YFSETQ. The CDR3 contains 14 residues. With V trimmed by 4 bases and J by 5 bases, 8 bases remained unmatched. CDR3 in amino acids: CASSPTDRLTEAFF. The CDR3 nucleotides are TGCGCCAGCAGCCCAACGGACAGGTTAACTGAAGCTTTCTTT.

The chain uses TRBV30 and TRBJ1-1, with a weak D call TRBD1 (6 bases). Germline V gives CDR1 GTSNPN, CDR2 SVGIG (reference sequence). The V end lost 3 bases, the J end lost 2 bases, and 10 bases lay between the germline ends. The CDR3 is 13 amino acids. The CDR3 loop is CAWRDRPNTEAFF. Written as DNA, the CDR3 is TGTGCCTGGAGGGACAGACCTAACACTGAAGCTTTCTTT.

This rearrangement joins TRBV10-3 to TRBJ2-7; 8 nucleotides agree with TRBD2. V lost 2 bases, J lost 2 bases, and 5 bases stayed unmatched. The germline V gene encodes CDR1 ENHRY and CDR2 SYGVKD. This CDR3 has 15 amino acids. CDR3 DNA sequence: TGTGCCATCAGTGAGGGGATAGCGGGGCCCTACGAGCAGTACTTC. Protein sequence: CAISEGIAGPYEQYF.